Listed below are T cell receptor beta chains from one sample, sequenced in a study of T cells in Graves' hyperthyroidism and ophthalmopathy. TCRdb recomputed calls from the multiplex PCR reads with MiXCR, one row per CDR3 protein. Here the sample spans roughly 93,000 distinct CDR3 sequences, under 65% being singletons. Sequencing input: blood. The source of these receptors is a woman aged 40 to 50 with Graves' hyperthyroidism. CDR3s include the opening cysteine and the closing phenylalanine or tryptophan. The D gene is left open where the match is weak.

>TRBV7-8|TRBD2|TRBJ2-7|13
CATRERGSYEQYF
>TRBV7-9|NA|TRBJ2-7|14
CASSLGGHYYEQYF
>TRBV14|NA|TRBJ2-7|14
CASSPTGTFREQYF
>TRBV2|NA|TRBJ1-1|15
CASSLGGLVDTEAFF
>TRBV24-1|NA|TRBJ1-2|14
CATSDLWRAYGYTF
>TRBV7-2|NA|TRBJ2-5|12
CASSFRGGTQYF
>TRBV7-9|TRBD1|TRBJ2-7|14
CASSLQGGFYEQYF
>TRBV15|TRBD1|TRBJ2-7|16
CATSREPQGARYEQYF
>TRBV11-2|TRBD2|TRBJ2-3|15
CASSSTSAYTDTQYF
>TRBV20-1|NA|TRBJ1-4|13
CSARADAWGKLFF
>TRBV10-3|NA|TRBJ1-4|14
CAISRTATNERLFF